This entry describes one T cell receptor beta chain. Its cognate antigen is unknown. The libraries of TRB cDNA were constructed through 5' RACE using UMI labels. TCRdb reprocessed the 5' RACE reads and stores each CDR3 protein as one record, lacking DNA. Reported are about 120,000 distinct CDR3 sequences; the ten largest clones contain around 0.38%. The CDR3 extends over 14 amino acids. The record originates from a study of CXCR3-negative and CXCR3-positive naive CD8 T cells. Study-wide points: More hydrophobic TRB CDR3s occurred in CXCR3-positive than in CXCR3-negative naive cells.

The sequence was obtained from a human donor in good health. Some clones in this sample may be carry-over from other donors' samples. This chain connects TRBV12-3 or TRBV12-4 to TRBJ2-1. Sequencing was done on a sample of naive CXCR3+ CD8+ T cells from blood. Sample subset: CD45RO-CCR7+CD27+CD95- naive CD8+ T cells expressing CXCR3 (TNR3+). Here the CDR3 reads CASSLVGSYNEQFF.